Below are 18 T cell receptor beta chains sequenced from a single sample in a study of T cell repertoires in cytomegalovirus infection (dated by TCRdb to about 2019). For these receptors, no antigen is known. Sequencing instrument: Illumina HiSeq 1500. Through fastp at Q25 and MiXCR, TCRdb rebuilt clones from the public reads, retaining in-frame beta chains. For every CDR3 protein sequence, its rows merge into one entry that carries the most common genes and DNA. The sample profile shows 650,000 to 900,000 distinct CDR3 sequences; almost 30% of them were found once. Of the sample, less than 15% is held by the ten largest clones. The treatment or condition label on this specimen signifies: in vitro stimulation with specific CMV peptide epitopes to enrich CMV-specific T cells. The sequences come from cultured CD8+ T cells from PBMCs, collected from culture after CMV antigen stimulation. These receptors were collected from a human donor in good health (CMV status not recorded). Some clones in this sample may be carry-over from other donors' samples.

In its sample, this clonotype was seen a few times. J is TRBJ2-5 and V is TRBV7-8; the D gene is possibly TRBD2 (6 bases). V lost 5 bases, J lost 1 base, and 11 bases lay in between. The CDR3 contains 14 residues. The germline gives CDR1 SGHVS, CDR2 FQNEAQ. CDR3 DNA: TGTGCCAGCAGCCAATACGGGGGCCAAGAGACCCAGTACTTC. This encodes CASSQYGGQETQYF.

This clonotype came up a few times. This sequence joins TRBV27 and TRBJ2-1; TRBD1 matches 9 bases. The CDR3 extends over 16 amino acids. Trimming at V came to 4 bases and at J to 3 bases, leaving 7 bases not matched to a gene. CDR1 and CDR2 (germline): MNHEY, SMNVEV (reference sequence). The CDR3 is CASSSTTGGNYNEQFF. CDR3 nucleotides: TGTGCCAGCAGTTCCACCACAGGGGGCAACTACAATGAGCAGTTCTTC.

The genes are TRBV15 and TRBJ2-2; D is perhaps TRBD2 (6 bases). V was shortened by 2 bases and J by 6 bases, with 16 bases between the two germline ends. Germline V gene data show CDR1 as LNHNV and CDR2 as YYDKDF (reference sequence). The CDR3 runs 16 residues. CDR3 sequence reads: CATSRPMTRPAGELFF. The CDR3 DNA sequence: TGTGCCACCAGCAGACCGATGACTAGGCCCGCCGGGGAGCTGTTTTTT.

The chain uses TRBV20-1 and TRBJ1-1; D may be TRBD1 (5 bases). V lost 4 bases, J lost 2 bases, and 14 bases lay in between. This CDR3 spans 14 amino acids. Germline assignment: CDR1 DFQATT and CDR2 SNEGSKA (reference sequence). The CDR3 DNA reads TGCAGTGCTACCTTTCCGGACACCAACACTGAAGCTTTCTTT. This encodes CSATFPDTNTEAFF.

This clonotype came up many times. The V and J genes are TRBV4-2 and TRBJ1-1; D is unclear. V lost 0 bases, J lost 1 base, and 3 bases lay in between. Germline V CDR1 and CDR2: LGHNA, YNFKEQ. This CDR3 has 13 residues. For the CDR3, the DNA is TGTGCCAGCAGCCAAGAATCGAACACTGAAGCTTTCTTT. Encoded protein: CASSQESNTEAFF.

V is TRBV5-5 and J is TRBJ2-1; TRBD1 aligns across 9 bases. Germline V gene data show CDR1 as SGHKS and CDR2 as YYEKEE (reference sequence). J was trimmed by 4 bases and V by 0 bases; bases with no gene match: 8. CDR3 length: 17 amino acids. This CDR3 is CASSLVIRDRVYNEQFF. The CDR3 DNA reads TGTGCCAGCAGCTTGGTGATAAGGGACAGGGTATACAATGAGCAGTTCTTC.

This clonotype occurred a few times. CDR3 sequence: CASSPPGVRTEAFF. CDR3 sequence (DNA): TGTGCCAGCAGCCCCCCAGGGGTGAGGACTGAAGCTTTCTTT. This chain uses TRBV7-9 with TRBJ1-1; tentatively, D is TRBD1 (6 bases). Germline CDR1 SEHNR, CDR2 FQNEAQ (reference sequence). The V gene lost 5 bases and the J gene lost 5 bases, with 15 bases spanning the gap. The CDR3 covers 14 residues.

At least ten counts were recorded for this clonotype. This sequence joins TRBV6-5 and TRBJ1-5; D is uncertain. The germline gives CDR1 MNHEY, CDR2 SVGAGI. CDR3 size: 15 residues. V was clipped by 6 bases and J by 3 bases, with 15 bases between them. DNA for the CDR3: TGTGCCAGCAGGAGGGAGGGAAGAAACAATCAGCCCCAGCATTTT. This encodes CASRREGRNNQPQHF.

This clonotype was seen only a few times. This chain uses TRBV7-2 with TRBJ2-1; maybe TRBD1 (5 bases). V gave up 6 bases and J gave up 4 bases, with 16 bases separating them. This CDR3 has 15 amino acids. Germline CDR1 SGHTA, CDR2 FQGNSA. CDR3 loop: CASSFGHLTYNEQFF. For the CDR3, the DNA is TGTGCCAGCAGTTTCGGACACCTTACGTACAATGAGCAGTTCTTC.

This clonotype was seen at least ten times. This chain links TRBV7-6 with TRBJ2-1; D not certain. The CDR3 length is 12 residues. V lost 3 bases, J lost 5 bases, and 5 bases lay in between. Per germline, CDR1 SGHVS and CDR2 FNYEAQ. CDR3 coding DNA: TGTGCCAGCAGCTTTACAGACAATGAGCAGTTCTTC. It is translated as CASSFTDNEQFF.

Concerning this clonotype itself: A much larger clone sits a single nucleotide away, making a read error possible. The chain combines TRBV6-2 or TRBV6-3 with TRBJ1-2, with 8 bases identical to TRBD1. The CDR3 sequence is 13 residues long. The germline gives CDR1 MNHEY, CDR2 SVGEGT. Losses at the gene ends were 6 bases for V and 2 bases for J; bases not matched to a gene: 2. CDR3 sequence reads: CASSWTGNYGYTF. DNA of the CDR3: TGTGCCAGCAGCTGGACAGGGAACTATGGCTACACCTTC.

This clonotype turned up a few times. The chain combines TRBV24-1 with TRBJ2-3; D perhaps matches TRBD1 (6 bases). Germline V CDR1 and CDR2: KGHDR, SFDVKD. This CDR3 is 16 amino acids long. Trimming removed 4 bases at V and 2 bases at J, with 15 bases between. The CDR3 sequence is CATSDLRQETTDTQYF. DNA of the CDR3: TGTGCCACCAGTGACCTTCGACAGGAGACCACAGATACGCAGTATTTT.

This clonotype occurred many times. The junction does not match germline at one end; this may be a read error. This chain connects TRBV19 to TRBJ2-4, with 9 bases fitting TRBD1. Germline V lookup: CDR1 LNHDA, CDR2 SQIVND (reference sequence). The CDR3 loop spans 16 amino acids. The CDR3 loop reads CASSVDRGNRENIQYF. DNA of the CDR3: TGTGCCAGTAGTGTAGACAGGGGGAATCGCGAAAACATTCAGTACTTC.

This clonotype is judged medium-sized. The CDR3 protein is CASSYAGVGNTIYF. DNA of the CDR3: TGTGCCAGCAGTTACGCGGGGGTTGGAAACACCATATATTTT. The V call is TRBV6-5, the J call TRBJ1-3; a possible D gene is TRBD1 (5 bases). V gave up 2 bases and J gave up 3 bases, with 8 bases separating them. Germline V gene data show CDR1 as MNHEY and CDR2 as SVGAGI. The CDR3 runs to 14 residues.

CDR3 sequence: CASSSLAEETQYF. CDR3 sequence (DNA): TGTGCCAGCAGTTCTTTGGCGGAAGAGACCCAGTACTTC. The chain has TRBV27 and TRBJ2-5, with unresolved D. Germline V lookup: CDR1 MNHEY, CDR2 SMNVEV (reference sequence). V was cut by 4 bases and J by 3 bases, with 9 bases left in between. The CDR3 loop spans 13 amino acids.

This clonotype occurred many times. The V gene is TRBV12-3 or TRBV12-4, the J gene TRBJ2-5; D is perhaps TRBD1 or TRBD2 (5 bases each). This CDR3 has 14 residues. V was trimmed by 4 bases and J by 3 bases, leaving 12 bases between them. The CDR3 loop is CASSSPGPKETQYF. In DNA, the CDR3 is TGTGCCAGCAGTTCACCGGGACCGAAAGAGACCCAGTACTTC.

This clonotype was seen a few times. The chain uses TRBV7-8 and TRBJ2-1; D unresolved. The V gene's germline CDR1 is SGHVS and CDR2 FQNEAQ. The V and J ends lost 0 bases and 0 bases respectively, with 12 bases between them. The CDR3 length is 17 residues. The CDR3 is CASSLASVYSSYNEQFF. The CDR3 DNA reads as TGTGCCAGCAGCTTAGCGTCTGTCTATAGCTCCTACAATGAGCAGTTCTTC.

Concerning this clonotype itself: A read error may account for a junction end that differs from germline. V is TRBV6-2 or TRBV6-3 and J is TRBJ1-5; possible D gene TRBD1, 6 bases. CDR3 length: 12 amino acids. Germline loops: CDR1 MNHEY, CDR2 SVGEGT. The CDR3 DNA reads as TGTGCCAGCAGTTGGGGGGCTCAGCTCCAGCATTTT. This gives the protein CASSWGAQLQHF.